The T cell receptor beta chain described here comes from a study of regulatory T cells in long-lasting Graves disease. Stated time point: newly diagnosed GD, antithyroid drugs for less than 3 months. Generation of the TCR library employed RNA extracted from PBMCs. A blood draw put 8 to 10 milliliters of peripheral blood into EDTA tubes. This clonotype was seen at least ten times. Its antigen is undetermined. General study findings and limits: Patients with persistent Graves' had lower TCR diversity than newly diagnosed patients. Persistent disease was associated with favored TRBV28 usage and with favored use of TRBJ1-2 and TRBJ2-5.

HTBI primers from iRepertoire and Arm-PCR of CDR3 regions yielded the TCR beta libraries. TCRdb re-derived calls from the multiplex PCR reads in MiXCR, one entry per CDR3 protein. The sample consists of 350,000 to 400,000 distinct CDR3 sequences, about a sixth of them appearing once. V gave up 5 bases and J gave up 8 bases, with 28 bases separating them. This CDR3 is 18 amino acids long. CDR1 and CDR2 (germline): MNHEY, SVGEGT. The same sample was also studied in work on T cells in Graves' hyperthyroidism and ophthalmopathy. That investigation notes: The HTBI set primed first-round TCR CDR3 RT-PCR.

The sequence was obtained from a woman aged 18-29 years with Graves disease. This material consisted of peripheral blood mononuclear cells (PBMCs), taken at new diagnosis, from a patient treated with antithyroid drugs. This chain uses TRBV6-2 or TRBV6-3 with TRBJ2-1; D perhaps matches TRBD1 (6 bases). The CDR3 DNA sequence: TGTGCCAGCAGTGAACGCCAGAGGGGGAGTCTCCTTATCGATGAGCAGTTCTTC. Translating it yields CASSERQRGSLLIDEQFF.